These T cell receptor beta chains were read from a single sample in a study of cytomegalovirus exposure and HLA in healthy donors. Method: immunoSEQ multiplex PCR; TCRdb's copy keeps in-frame clones and lacks some. This sample yields about 120,000 clones, of which roughly 90% are seen a single time; nearly 6.5% belongs to the top ten. Source material: PBMCs. Receptors originate from a woman under 30 in good health and CMV-seropositive. The CDR3 runs from the conserved cysteine through the conserved F or W. D genes are given only for firm matches. Only some rows state a clone size, as once, few, many or a class for expanded clones.

14	NA	NA	TRBJ1-3	TRBV6-1	CASSETVGGNTIYF	TGTGCCAGCAGTGAAACGGTGGGCGGAAACACCATATATTTT
17	NA	NA	TRBJ1-2	TRBV4-2	CASSQRSGDAHFYGYTF	TGTGCCAGCAGCCAAAGATCAGGGGACGCCCACTTCTATGGCTACACCTTC
16	NA	TRBD2	TRBJ2-1	TRBV2	CASSEGQRGGANEQFF	TGTGCCAGCAGTGAAGGTCAGCGGGGGGGCGCCAATGAGCAGTTCTTC
17	NA	NA	TRBJ1-2	TRBV5-4	CASSLDVRRAANYGYTF	TGTGCCAGCAGCTTGGATGTCCGCAGGGCGGCTAACTATGGCTACACCTTC
16	NA	NA	TRBJ1-3	TRBV16	CASSQGQGHLGNTIYF	TGTGCCAGCAGCCAAGGCCAGGGACACCTTGGAAACACCATATATTTT
12	NA	TRBD1	TRBJ1-1	TRBV7-2	CASSTQGMNAFF	TGTGCCAGCAGCACACAGGGGATGAATGCTTTCTTT
15	NA	NA	TRBJ1-3	TRBV4-1	CASSQDRETRNTIYF	TGCGCCAGCAGCCAAGATCGGGAGACACGAAACACCATATATTTT
15	NA	NA	TRBJ2-1	TRBV19	CASSEPPSMYNEQFF	TGTGCCAGTAGTGAACCCCCCTCTATGTACAATGAGCAGTTCTTC
15	few	TRBD1	TRBJ1-2	TRBV9	CASSASGQGAVGYTF	TGTGCCAGCAGCGCCTCGGGACAGGGGGCTGTTGGCTACACCTTC
14	NA	NA	TRBJ2-3	TRBV27	CASSLSSFADTQYF	TGTGCCAGCAGTTTGTCTAGTTTTGCAGATACGCAGTATTTT
15	once	NA	TRBJ2-1	TRBV19	CASSRPRTTGNEQFF	TGTGCCAGTAGCCGGCCCCGGACCACGGGAAATGAGCAGTTCTTC
15	NA	NA	TRBJ1-5	TRBV9	CASSVDGGSNQPQHF	TGTGCCAGCAGCGTAGACGGGGGGAGCAATCAGCCCCAGCATTTT
17	NA	NA	TRBJ1-2	TRBV4-2	CASSQDSQGIPNYGYTF	TGTGCCAGCAGCCAAGATAGCCAGGGTATACCTAACTATGGCTACACCTTC
14	NA	TRBD1	TRBJ2-1	TRBV27	CASSLGTGGNEQFF	TGTGCCAGCAGTCTAGGGACAGGGGGCAATGAGCAGTTCTTC
14	NA	NA	TRBJ2-2	TRBV29-1	CSVGGGSNTGELFF	TGCAGCGTTGGGGGAGGATCGAACACCGGGGAGCTGTTTTTT
17	NA	TRBD2	TRBJ2-5	TRBV18	CASSPTPSGGIQETQYF	TGTGCCAGCTCACCGACTCCTAGCGGGGGTATCCAAGAGACCCAGTACTTC
16	once	TRBD2	TRBJ2-7	TRBV19	CASSINEAGGAYEQYF	TGTGCCAGTAGTATAAACGAAGCGGGAGGGGCCTACGAGCAGTACTTC
14	NA	NA	TRBJ1-1	TRBV19	CASSIDRVNTEAFF	TGTGCCAGTAGTATAGATCGGGTGAACACTGAAGCTTTCTTT
14	NA	NA	TRBJ2-5	TRBV6-6	CASSYGEGVGTQYF	TGTGCCAGCAGTTACGGGGAGGGGGTAGGGACCCAGTACTTC
16	NA	TRBD1	TRBJ2-7	TRBV7-9	CASSPGGQASSYEQYF	TGTGCCAGCAGCCCTGGCGGACAGGCGAGCTCCTACGAGCAGTACTTC
13	NA	TRBD1	TRBJ1-2	TRBV29-1	CSVDDRTGYGYTF	TGCAGCGTTGACGATCGGACAGGCTATGGCTACACCTTC
13	NA	NA	TRBJ1-1	TRBV19	CASNPSTVSEAFF	TGTGCCAGTAATCCATCCACAGTGAGCGAAGCTTTCTTT
11	NA	NA	TRBJ2-7	TRBV10-2	CASSVTYEQYF	TGCGCCAGCAGTGTAACCTACGAGCAGTACTTC
13	NA	NA	TRBJ2-5	TRBV18	CASSPSGQETQYF	TGTGCCAGCTCACCTTCAGGGCAAGAGACCCAGTACTTC
13	NA	TRBD1	TRBJ2-5	TRBV7-2	CASSSGQLETQYF	TGTGCCAGCAGCTCGGGACAGTTGGAGACCCAGTACTTC
15	NA	NA	TRBJ1-6	TRBV2	CASILDSSYNSPLHF	TGTGCCAGCATCCTCGACAGTTCCTATAATTCACCCCTCCACTTT
14	NA	TRBD1	TRBJ1-2	TRBV2	CASSDDRGKRGYTF	TGTGCCAGCAGTGACGACAGGGGGAAACGGGGCTACACCTTC
16	once	NA	TRBJ1-3	TRBV6-1	CASSGSERVSGNTIYF	TGTGCCAGCAGTGGCTCAGAGAGGGTCTCTGGAAACACCATATATTTT
16	NA	TRBD2	TRBJ2-3	TRBV5-5	CASSPIAGVGADTQYF	TGTGCCAGCAGCCCTATAGCGGGAGTAGGCGCAGATACGCAGTATTTT
16	NA	NA	TRBJ2-2	TRBV5-5	CASSLVQGLNAGELFF	TGTGCCAGCAGCTTGGTGCAGGGGCTGAACGCCGGGGAGCTGTTTTTT
15	NA	TRBD2	TRBJ2-2	TRBV19	CASSTRLALIGELFF	TGTGCCAGTAGTACTAGACTAGCGTTAATCGGGGAGCTGTTTTTT
18	NA	NA	TRBJ2-1	TRBV7-6	CASSLRTPDSYSYNEQFF	TGTGCCAGCAGCTTAAGGACTCCCGACTCATACTCCTACAATGAGCAGTTCTTC
13	NA	NA	TRBJ1-3	TRBV5-6	CASTGGSGNTIYF	TGTGCCAGCACCGGGGGCTCTGGAAACACCATATATTTT